These 6 T cell receptor beta chains share one sample of origin, sequenced in a study of T cells in Graves' hyperthyroidism and ophthalmopathy. Amplified regions were TCR beta CDR3 sequences from RNA transcripts. First-round RT-PCR with HTBI primers amplified the TCR CDR3 region. MiXCR, applied by TCRdb to the multiplex PCR reads, yields one record per CDR3 protein. The table has under 400,000 distinct CDR3 sequences, 15% to 20% seen once; the top ten hold less than 65%. Sequences were obtained from blood. Receptors were obtained from a woman aged 45-65 years with Graves' hyperthyroidism.

Many counts were recorded for this clonotype. The chain has TRBV6-1 and TRBJ2-1; TRBD1 is a possible D gene (6 bases). Between the trimmed V and J ends, which lost 7 bases and 5 bases, there was a span of 15 bases. The CDR3 loop spans 14 amino acids. Germline CDR1 MNHNS, CDR2 SASEGT. CDR3 DNA: TGTGCCAGCATATATACAGGGTCGGACAATGAGCAGTTCTTC. This translates into CASIYTGSDNEQFF.

CDR3 nucleotide sequence: TGTGCCAGCAGCGTAGCTATTAGCGGGGATACGCAGTATTTT. It encodes CASSVAISGDTQYF. The chain recombines TRBV9 with TRBJ2-3, with 7 positions matching TRBD2. The CDR3 covers 14 residues. CDR1 is SGDLS and CDR2 is YYNGEE in the germline V gene. V gave up 0 bases and J gave up 6 bases; unmatched junction bases: 4.

The sample holds many counts of this clonotype. The gene calls are TRBV6-5 and TRBJ2-1, with 10 bases aligning to TRBD2. CDR1 and CDR2 (germline): MNHEY, SVGAGI. After removal of 2 bases from V and 4 bases from J, the junction contained 2 bases not matched to a gene. The CDR3 length is 15 residues. The CDR3 loop reads CASSYERGGYNEQFF. Written as DNA, the CDR3 is TGTGCCAGCAGTTACGAGCGGGGGGGATACAATGAGCAGTTCTTC.

The rearrangement joins TRBV30 to TRBJ1-1; TRBD1 matches at 8 bases. Per germline, CDR1 GTSNPN and CDR2 SVGIG (reference sequence). The CDR3 length is 12 residues. CDR3 residues: CAWDRLSPEAFF. Written as DNA, the CDR3 is TGTGCTTGGGACAGGTTAAGCCCTGAAGCTTTCTTT.

This clonotype was seen repeatedly, ten times or more. The chain uses TRBV27 and TRBJ1-4, with 7 bases lining up with TRBD1. Germline V gives CDR1 MNHEY, CDR2 SMNVEV (reference sequence). The CDR3 extends over 17 amino acids. V was clipped by 6 bases and J by 0 bases; unmatched bases: 10. The DNA of the CDR3 is TGTGCCAGCAGCCATCGGACAGGAAGTACAACTAATGAAAAACTGTTTTTT. Its protein is CASSHRTGSTTNEKLFF. Complete variable domain (other parts from reference TRBV27 and TRBJ1-4): EAQVTQNPRYLITVTGKKLTVTCSQNMNHEYMSWYRQDPGLGLRQIYYSMNVEVTDKGDVPEGYKVSRKEKRNFPLILESPSPNQTSLYFCASSHRTGSTTNEKLFFGSGTQLSVL.

This clonotype came up many times. The J gene is TRBJ2-7, the V gene TRBV6-1; 7 bases fit TRBD1. Germline values: CDR1 MNHNS, CDR2 SASEGT. The ends lost 4 bases at V and 5 bases at J; junction bases unmatched: 5. The CDR3 is 13 residues long. CDR3 coding DNA: TGTGCCAGCAGTGGGAAACAGGGGCACGAGCAGTACGTC. Translation gives CASSGKQGHEQYV.